This TCR beta chain was sequenced for a study of blood T cell repertoires in COVID-19. At the level of the study: PBMCs, B-cell-depleted T cells, or T cells provided the cDNA or gDNA that made up the material.

Per the original methods: Reference gene primer amplification yielded estimated nucleated cell counts. Only in-frame clones appear in the TCRdb table, and some are missing; sequencing was by immunoSEQ multiplex PCR. The V and J calls and clone size were taken over from that table, and D and trimming were inferred from the DNA. The sample lists about 170,000 clones; approximately 84% were seen once. Trimming cost V 6 bases and J 3 bases; bases outside gene matches: 9. The length of the CDR3 is 15 residues. CDR1 is SNHLY, CDR2 FYNNEI, per germline. The receptor's source is a human donor with acute or convalescent COVID-19. The donor label of this sample is uncertain. The V gene is TRBV2, the J gene TRBJ1-2; TRBD1 matches at 8 bases. The sequenced sample was peripheral blood. Here the CDR3 DNA reads TGTGCCAGCAGGACATTGGGACAGGACCACTATGGCTACACCTTC. This codes for CASRTLGQDHYGYTF.